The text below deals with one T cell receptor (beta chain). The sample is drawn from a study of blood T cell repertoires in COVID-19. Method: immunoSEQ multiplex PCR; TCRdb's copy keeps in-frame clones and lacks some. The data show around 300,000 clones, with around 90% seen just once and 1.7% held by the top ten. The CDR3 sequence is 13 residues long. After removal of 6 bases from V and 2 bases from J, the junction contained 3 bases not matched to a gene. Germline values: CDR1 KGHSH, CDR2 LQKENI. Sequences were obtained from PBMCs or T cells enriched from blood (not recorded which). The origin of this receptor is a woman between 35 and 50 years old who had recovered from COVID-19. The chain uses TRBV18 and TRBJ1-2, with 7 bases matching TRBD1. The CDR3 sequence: CASSTGVNYGYTF. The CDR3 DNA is TGTGCCAGCTCCACAGGGGTCAACTATGGCTACACCTTC.